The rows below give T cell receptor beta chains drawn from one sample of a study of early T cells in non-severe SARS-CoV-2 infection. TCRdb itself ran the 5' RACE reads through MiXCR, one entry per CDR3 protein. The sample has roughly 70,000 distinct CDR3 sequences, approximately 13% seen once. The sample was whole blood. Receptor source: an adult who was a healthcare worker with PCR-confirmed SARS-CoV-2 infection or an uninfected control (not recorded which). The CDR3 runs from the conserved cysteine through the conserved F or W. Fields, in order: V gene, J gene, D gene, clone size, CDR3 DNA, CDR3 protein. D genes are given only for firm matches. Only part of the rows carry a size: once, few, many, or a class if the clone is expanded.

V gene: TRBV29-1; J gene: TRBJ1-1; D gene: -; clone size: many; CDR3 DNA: TGCAGCGTTGAAACCAGGGATACCGCTGAAGCTTTCTTT; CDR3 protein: CSVETRDTAEAFF
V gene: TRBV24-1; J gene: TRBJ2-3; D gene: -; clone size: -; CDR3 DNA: TGTGCCACCAGTGATAGAGACAGCGGTCCAGATACGCAGTATTTT; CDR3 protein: CATSDRDSGPDTQYF
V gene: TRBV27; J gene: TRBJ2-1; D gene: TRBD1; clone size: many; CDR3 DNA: TGTGCCAGCAGTCGAGGACAGGGTATAGGTGAGCAGTTCTTC; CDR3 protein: CASSRGQGIGEQFF
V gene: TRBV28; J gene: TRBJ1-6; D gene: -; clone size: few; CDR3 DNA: TGTGCCACTCAGGGGACCTATAATTCACCCCTCCACTTT; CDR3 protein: CATQGTYNSPLHF
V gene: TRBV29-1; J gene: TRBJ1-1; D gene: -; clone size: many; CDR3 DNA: TGCAGCGTTGAGTATGGGGACGGGGCAGCTTTCTTT; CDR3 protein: CSVEYGDGAAFF
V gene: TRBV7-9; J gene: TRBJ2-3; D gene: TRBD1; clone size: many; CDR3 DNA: TGTGCCAGCAGCTTTCGGGGACAGGGGGCAGATACGCAGTATTTT; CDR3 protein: CASSFRGQGADTQYF
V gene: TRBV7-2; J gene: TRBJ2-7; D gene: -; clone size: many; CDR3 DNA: TGTGCCAGCAGCCTCGCGGGGCCATTAAACTACGAGCAGTACTTC; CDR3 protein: CASSLAGPLNYEQYF
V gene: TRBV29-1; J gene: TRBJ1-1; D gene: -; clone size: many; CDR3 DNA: TGCAGCGTCCGAGAGACTTGGTCGAACACTGAAGCTTTCTTT; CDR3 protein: CSVRETWSNTEAFF
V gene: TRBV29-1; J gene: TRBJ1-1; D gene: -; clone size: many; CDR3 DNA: TGCAGCGTTTACCGGACCGGCGGTGAAGCTTTCTTT; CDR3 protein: CSVYRTGGEAFF
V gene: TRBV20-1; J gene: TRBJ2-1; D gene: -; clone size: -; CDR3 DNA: TGCAGTGCTAATGGGAACTACAATGAGCAGTTCTTC; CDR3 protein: CSANGNYNEQFF
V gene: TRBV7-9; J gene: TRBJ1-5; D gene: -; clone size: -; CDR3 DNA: TGTGCCAGCAGCTCCACAGCGTTCTTGGATCAGCCCCAGCATTTT; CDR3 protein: CASSSTAFLDQPQHF
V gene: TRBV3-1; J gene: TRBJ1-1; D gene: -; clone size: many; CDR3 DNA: TGTGCCAGCAGCCGCACGTTGAACACTGAAGCTTTCTTT; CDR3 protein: CASSRTLNTEAFF
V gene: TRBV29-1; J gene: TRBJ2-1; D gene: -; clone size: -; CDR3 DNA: TGCAGCGTGAGGGACCCGTACTACAATGAGCAGTTCTTC; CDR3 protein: CSVRDPYYNEQFF
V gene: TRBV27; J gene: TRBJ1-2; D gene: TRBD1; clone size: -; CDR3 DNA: TGTGCCAGCAGGGGACAGGGAAACTATGGCTACACCTTC; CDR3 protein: CASRGQGNYGYTF
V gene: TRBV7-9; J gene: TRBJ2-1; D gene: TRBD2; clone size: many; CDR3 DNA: TGTGCCAGCAGGGGACAGGGGACTAGCGGGAGGGCCTACAATGAGCAGTTCTTC; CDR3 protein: CASRGQGTSGRAYNEQFF
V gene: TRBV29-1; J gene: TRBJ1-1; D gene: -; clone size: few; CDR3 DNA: TGCAGCGTTGTCGAGTCATCTGAAGCTTTCTTT; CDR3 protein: CSVVESSEAFF
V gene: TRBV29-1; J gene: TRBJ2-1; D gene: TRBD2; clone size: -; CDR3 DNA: TGCAGCGTGACGGGACTAGCGCCTTACAATGAGCAGTTCTTC; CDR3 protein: CSVTGLAPYNEQFF
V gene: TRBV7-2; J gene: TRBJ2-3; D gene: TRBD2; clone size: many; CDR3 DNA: TGTGCCAGCAGCGTAGCGGGGGGGGGCACAGATACGCAGTATTTT; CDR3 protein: CASSVAGGGTDTQYF
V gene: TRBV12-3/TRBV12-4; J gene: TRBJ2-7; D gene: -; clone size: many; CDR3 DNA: TGTGCCAGCAGTTTAGGTCCAGGCCGGGTCGGCTACGAGCAGTACTTC; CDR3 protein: CASSLGPGRVGYEQYF
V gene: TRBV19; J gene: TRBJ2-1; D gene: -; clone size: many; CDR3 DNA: TGTGCCAGTAGTATTTGGGGGGGAAGGACAGGCTCCTACAATGAGCAGTTCTTC; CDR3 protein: CASSIWGGRTGSYNEQFF
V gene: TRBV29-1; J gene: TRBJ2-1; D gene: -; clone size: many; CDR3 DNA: TGCAGCGGACATCAGAGCTCCTACAATGAGCAGTTCTTC; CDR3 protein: CSGHQSSYNEQFF
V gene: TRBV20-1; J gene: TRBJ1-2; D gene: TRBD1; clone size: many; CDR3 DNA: TGCAGTGCTGGGACAGGGGCAGGCTATGGCTACACCTTC; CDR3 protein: CSAGTGAGYGYTF